Listed here are 17 T cell receptor beta chains from one sample, sequenced in a study of blood T cell repertoires in COVID-19. The protocol was immunoSEQ multiplex PCR, while the TCRdb copy is restricted to in-frame clones and leaves out a portion. The data show tens of thousands of clones, 75% to 90% seen once. The sequenced material came from PBMCs or T cells enriched from blood (not recorded which). The source is a woman aged 50 to 60 with acute COVID-19.

The gene calls are TRBV9 and TRBJ2-3, with 11 bases fitting TRBD2. Trimming cost V 3 bases and J 0 bases; bases outside gene matches: 3. The CDR3 extends over 16 amino acids. The germline CDR1 and CDR2 sequences are SGDLS and YYNGEE. Here the CDR3 reads CASSERTSGSTDTQYF. The CDR3 nucleotides read TGTGCCAGCAGCGAGAGGACTAGCGGGAGCACAGATACGCAGTATTTT.

The chain recombines TRBV29-1 with TRBJ2-3, with D tentatively TRBD2 (5 bases). CDR3 length: 13 amino acids. With 3 bases removed from V and 3 bases from J, the gap between germline ends came to 10 bases. Germline lookup yields CDR1 SQVTM and CDR2 ANQGSEA. CDR3 bases: TGCAGCGTTGAGTCTAGCCAGACAGATACGCAGTATTTT. Protein: CSVESSQTDTQYF.

The chain employs TRBV12-3 or TRBV12-4 and TRBJ1-1; D is ambiguous. The CDR3 runs to 13 residues. V was shortened by 3 bases and J by 0 bases, with 5 bases between the two germline ends. The CDR3 DNA follows: TGTGCCAGCAGTTTGACACTGAACACTGAAGCTTTCTTT. Translated, it gives CASSLTLNTEAFF.

The rearrangement uses TRBV18 and TRBJ1-6; TRBD1 matches at 7 bases. The V and J ends lost 5 bases and 8 bases, in that order; junction bases with no gene match: 15. The CDR3 runs 17 residues. CDR1 and CDR2 from the germline V gene are KGHSH and LQKENI. CDR3 sequence reads: CASSGILKGQKDSPLHF. For the CDR3, the DNA is TGTGCCAGCTCAGGAATCCTTAAGGGACAGAAAGATTCACCCCTCCACTTT.

The rearrangement links TRBV7-9 to TRBJ2-7, with 9 bases fitting TRBD2. Germline values: CDR1 SEHNR, CDR2 FQNEAQ (reference sequence). The CDR3 is made up of 15 amino acids. V dropped 7 bases and J dropped 3; count of bases not matched to a gene: 10. CDR3 nucleotide sequence: TGTGCCAGCACCCAAGCGGCTAGCGGGATCTACGAGCAGTACTTC. Its translation: CASTQAASGIYEQYF.

V usage is TRBV24-1 and J usage is TRBJ2-2, with TRBD2 matching 12 bases. Germline CDR1 KGHDR, CDR2 SFDVKD. Trimming removed 7 bases from V and 3 bases from J; junction bases left unmatched: 5. The CDR3 is 16 residues long. CDR3 residues: CATSATSGRYTGELFF. DNA of the CDR3: TGTGCCACCAGCGCGACTAGCGGGAGATACACCGGGGAGCTGTTTTTT.

The chain couples TRBV5-5 to TRBJ1-1; D perhaps matches TRBD1 (5 bases). The CDR3 extends over 13 amino acids. Germline CDR1 and CDR2: SGHKS and YYEKEE (reference sequence). The germline V and J ends were trimmed by 4 bases and 4 bases, with 11 bases remaining between them. The CDR3 DNA reads TGTGCCAGCAGCCCAGGAGACAGCACTGAAGCTTTCTTT. The encoded protein is CASSPGDSTEAFF. Together with reference TRBV5-5 and TRBJ1-1, the CDR3 gives the full variable domain: DAGVTQSPTHLIKTRGQQVTLRCSPISGHKSVSWYQQVLGQGPQFIFQYYEKEERGRGNFPDRFSARQFPNYSSELNVNALLLGDSALYLCASSPGDSTEAFFGQGTRLTVV.

The chain couples TRBV19 to TRBJ2-3, with 7 bases matching TRBD2. The trim removed 0 bases at V and 7 bases at J, leaving 13 bases unmatched. Germline CDR1 is LNHDA and CDR2 is SQIVND (reference sequence). The CDR3 spans 17 residues. CDR3 coding DNA: TGTGCCAGTAGTATAGATCTACTAGCGTCTACACAAAATACGCAGTATTTT. It yields the protein CASSIDLLASTQNTQYF.

CDR3 region: CASSTTGGSSYEQYF. The DNA of the CDR3 is TGTGCCAGCAGCACGACCGGGGGGAGCTCCTACGAGCAGTACTTC. V is TRBV7-2 and J is TRBJ2-7, with 7 bases lining up with TRBD2. The CDR3 has 15 residues. Germline loops: CDR1 SGHTA, CDR2 FQGNSA. V shed 5 bases, J shed 0 bases, and the junction held 7 bases outside the gene matches.

The rearrangement links TRBV9 to TRBJ1-2; a weak D match, TRBD1 (6 bases). The V gene's germline CDR1 is SGDLS and CDR2 YYNGEE. V dropped 0 bases and J dropped 6 bases, with 15 bases sitting between them. CDR3 length: 15 amino acids. DNA of the CDR3: TGTGCCAGCAGCGTAGAGGGTCTTTCAGGGGATGGCTACACCTTC. This translates into CASSVEGLSGDGYTF.

V usage is TRBV19 and J usage is TRBJ1-2; perhaps TRBD1 as D (6 bases). This CDR3 has 14 amino acids. Trimming shortened V by 6 bases and J by 0 bases, and 11 bases separated the two germline ends. Germline CDR1 reads LNHDA; CDR2 reads SQIVND (reference sequence). For the CDR3, the DNA is TGTGCCAGTAGCCGGGGACACGCTAACTATGGCTACACCTTC. This encodes CASSRGHANYGYTF.

V is TRBV24-1 and J is TRBJ2-1, with D perhaps matching TRBD2 (7 bases). The germline V gene encodes CDR1 KGHDR and CDR2 SFDVKD. The V end was cut by 9 bases, the J end by 0 bases, with 11 bases between. This CDR3 spans 14 amino acids. The CDR3 protein is CATGRGRSYNEQFF. The CDR3 DNA reads TGTGCCACCGGGCGGGGGCGCTCCTACAATGAGCAGTTCTTC.

The J gene is TRBJ1-2, the V gene TRBV4-3; 8 bases line up with TRBD1. CDR3 length: 16 amino acids. Germline V CDR1 and CDR2: LGHNA, YSLEER. Trimming removed 3 bases from V and 5 bases from J; junction bases left unmatched: 11. The CDR3 DNA is TGCGCCAGCAGCCAGTCACAGGGGGAAGAGTGGTATGGCTACACCTTC. This sequence encodes CASSQSQGEEWYGYTF.

The V call is TRBV7-8, the J call TRBJ2-1; 10 bases agree with TRBD2. This CDR3 is 16 amino acids long. Germline V gene sequence: CDR1 SGHVS, CDR2 FQNEAQ. The V gene end was trimmed by 5 bases and the J gene end by 2 bases; junction bases not matched to a gene: 6. DNA of the CDR3: TGTGCCAGCAGCCCCGGACTAGCGGACGCCTACAATGAGCAGTTCTTC. Translation: CASSPGLADAYNEQFF.

The V and J genes are TRBV5-5 and TRBJ2-7, with 7 positions matching TRBD2. This CDR3 comprises 14 residues. Germline assignment: CDR1 SGHKS and CDR2 YYEKEE (reference sequence). With V trimmed by 0 bases and J by 6 bases, 6 bases remained unmatched. DNA of the CDR3: TGTGCCAGCAGCTTGGTTTTAGCGGGTACCGAGCAGTACTTC. Translated, it gives CASSLVLAGTEQYF. Drawing the rest from reference TRBV5-5 and TRBJ2-7, the complete variable domain is DAGVTQSPTHLIKTRGQQVTLRCSPISGHKSVSWYQQVLGQGPQFIFQYYEKEERGRGNFPDRFSARQFPNYSSELNVNALLLGDSALYLCASSLVLAGTEQYFGPGTRLTVT.

The J gene is TRBJ2-2, the V gene TRBV29-1; TRBD2 matches at 7 bases. The CDR3 length is 15 residues. The J segment lost 2 bases and the V segment lost 6 bases, leaving 9 bases of the junction unmatched. The germline V gene encodes CDR1 SQVTM and CDR2 ANQGSEA. CDR3: CSVRKGTTNTGELFF. The CDR3 coding sequence is TGCAGCGTCCGGAAAGGGACTACCAACACCGGGGAGCTGTTTTTT.

This sequence joins TRBV3-1 (or the pseudogene TRBV3-2) and TRBJ2-4, with D hard to call. The ends were cut back, 0 bases at V and 0 bases at J, with 6 bases in the middle. The CDR3 has 15 amino acids. CDR1 and CDR2 from the germline V gene are LGHDT and YNNKEL (reference sequence). The CDR3 nucleotides read TGTGCCAGCAGCCAAGAACGGTTAGCCAAAAACATTCAGTACTTC. It specifies CASSQERLAKNIQYF.